Each of the 30 T cell receptor beta chains below was sequenced from the same sample in a study of OX40 agonist ivuxolimab in advanced cancers. Repertoires were generated with immunoSEQ multiplex PCR, while TCRdb's copy carries only in-frame clones and drops some. Of approximately 60,000 clones listed, approximately 92% are singletons. The specimen was CD4+ or CD8+ T cells sorted from blood, collected in a trial of the OX40 agonist ivuxolimab. The receptors derive from an adult with an advanced solid tumor such as melanoma, head and neck, liver or kidney cancer.

The V call is TRBV30, the J call TRBJ1-2; TRBD1 might be the D (5 bases). Deletions cut 3 bases from V and 4 bases from J, with 12 bases between. The CDR3 contains 13 residues. Germline CDR1 GTSNPN, CDR2 SVGIG (reference sequence). The chain's CDR3 is CAWSVWGPYGYTF. Written as DNA, the CDR3 is TGTGCCTGGAGCGTCTGGGGCCCCTATGGCTACACCTTC.

The chain uses TRBV28 and TRBJ2-7, with TRBD1 as a possible D gene (6 bases). The germline V gene has CDR1 MDHEN and CDR2 SYDVKM. This CDR3 has 13 residues. V was shortened by 7 bases and J by 2 bases, with 12 bases between the two germline ends. CDR3 in DNA: TGTGCCAGCATACAAACAGGGACCTACGAGCAGTACTTC. This translates into CASIQTGTYEQYF.

The chain carries TRBV11-3 and TRBJ2-2; 11 nucleotides line up with TRBD2. In germline, CDR1 is SGHNT, CDR2 YENEEA. The CDR3 is 19 residues long. The V gene end was trimmed by 1 base and the J gene end by 3 bases; junction bases not matched to a gene: 10. CDR3 DNA sequence: TGTGCCAGCAGCTTAGGCCCTACGACTAGCGGGATGTACACCGGGGAGCTGTTTTTT. This encodes CASSLGPTTSGMYTGELFF.

The chain couples TRBV11-2 to TRBJ2-1; D remains unclear. V shed 1 base and J shed 0 bases, with 7 bases lying between them. The CDR3 runs 15 residues. Germline loops: CDR1 SGHAT, CDR2 FQNNGV. For the CDR3, the DNA is TGTGCCAGCAGCTTAGGACTCACCTCCTACAATGAGCAGTTCTTC. It codes for CASSLGLTSYNEQFF.

J is TRBJ1-6 and V is TRBV27, with D possibly being TRBD1 (6 bases). Germline CDR1 reads MNHEY; CDR2 reads SMNVEV (reference sequence). The CDR3 sequence is 17 residues long. Trimming shortened V by 3 bases and J by 14 bases, and 26 bases separated the two germline ends. CDR3 bases: TGTGCCAGCAGTTTGACGGATCGAGGAGGGACACCCACCACCCTCCACTTT. It specifies CASSLTDRGGTPTTLHF.

The chain combines TRBV18 with TRBJ2-1; D not resolved. Per the germline V gene, CDR1 is KGHSH and CDR2 is LQKENI. There are 15 residues in the CDR3. The V and J ends lost 0 bases and 7 bases respectively, with 13 bases between them. The CDR3 bases are TGTGCCAGCTCACCACCTCATTCCGGGTGGAATGAGCAGTTCTTC. This encodes CASSPPHSGWNEQFF.

The rearrangement uses TRBV18 and TRBJ2-7; no firm D call. Germline loops: CDR1 KGHSH, CDR2 LQKENI. Trimming took off 5 bases at V and 1 base at J, with 12 bases between the two ends. This CDR3 has 14 residues. CDR3 residues: CASSSPSLSYEQYF. CDR3 DNA: TGTGCCAGCTCAAGCCCATCCCTGTCCTACGAGCAGTACTTC.

The genes are TRBV10-2 and TRBJ1-5; the match to TRBD1 covers 8 bases. This CDR3 contains 19 residues. The germline gives CDR1 WSHSY, CDR2 SAAADI. V was clipped by 3 bases and J by 2 bases; unmatched bases: 15. CDR3 sequence: CASSDRTGTGTFGNQPQHF. DNA for the CDR3: TGCGCCAGCAGTGACAGGACCGGGACAGGTACTTTTGGCAATCAGCCCCAGCATTTT.

The chain is built from TRBV7-9 and TRBJ2-7, with 8 bases identical to TRBD2. The CDR3 has 15 amino acids. V lost 3 bases and J lost 7; bases outside the gene matches: 11. Germline values: CDR1 SEHNR, CDR2 FQNEAQ (reference sequence). The DNA for the CDR3 is TGTGCCAGCAGCTTCGCTTCGGGAGGGCAGGGAGAGCAGTACTTC. It codes for CASSFASGGQGEQYF.

This chain uses TRBV10-3 with TRBJ1-3; D is unresolved. The germline V and J ends were trimmed by 4 bases and 0 bases, with 13 bases remaining between them. This CDR3 spans 16 amino acids. CDR1 and CDR2 (germline): ENHRY, SYGVKD. The CDR3 spells CAISGKDGGSGNTIYF. The CDR3 nucleotides are TGTGCCATCAGTGGAAAGGACGGCGGCTCTGGAAACACCATATATTTT.

The chain links TRBV25-1 to TRBJ1-5; TRBD1 agrees at 7 bases. The J segment lost 4 bases and the V segment lost 3 bases, leaving 3 bases of the junction unmatched. CDR1 is MGHDK, CDR2 SYGVNS, per germline. The CDR3 loop spans 14 amino acids. CDR3 coding DNA: TGTGCCAGCAGTGAGACGGGACAGAATCAGCCCCAGCATTTT. Translation gives CASSETGQNQPQHF.

V and J are TRBV27 and TRBJ1-2; TRBD1 aligns across 9 bases. From germline, CDR1 is MNHEY and CDR2 SMNVEV (reference sequence). The CDR3 sequence is 14 residues long. The V gene end was trimmed by 3 bases and the J gene end by 2 bases; junction bases not matched to a gene: 1. DNA for the CDR3: TGTGCCAGCAGTTTTGACAGGGGGAACTATGGCTACACCTTC. Its protein product is CASSFDRGNYGYTF.

This sequence joins TRBV19 and TRBJ1-5; TRBD1 might be the D (5 bases). Germline V lookup: CDR1 LNHDA, CDR2 SQIVND (reference sequence). The V end was cut by 10 bases, the J end by 1 base, with 17 bases between. The CDR3 sequence is 15 residues long. CDR3 sequence (DNA): TGTGCCACCACCTGGGGCAGGGAGAGCAATCAGCCCCAGCATTTT. Translating gives CATTWGRESNQPQHF.

This chain links TRBV27 with TRBJ2-3; TRBD2 is a possible D gene (6 bases). CDR3 size: 15 residues. Germline CDR1 MNHEY, CDR2 SMNVEV (reference sequence). V shed 3 bases and J shed 2 bases, with 12 bases lying between them. The chain's CDR3 is CASSFSRGPTDTQYF. The DNA of the CDR3 is TGTGCCAGCAGTTTCTCGCGGGGACCCACAGATACGCAGTATTTT.

The chain recombines TRBV27 with TRBJ1-3; no definite D call. The CDR3 sequence is 16 residues long. Trimming stripped 1 base from V and 0 bases from J, with 10 bases between. In germline, CDR1 is MNHEY, CDR2 SMNVEV (reference sequence). The chain's CDR3 is CASSLLNPDSGNTIYF. The CDR3 nucleotides are TGTGCCAGCAGTTTATTGAACCCCGACTCTGGAAACACCATATATTTT.

V gene TRBV11-1 combines with J gene TRBJ2-1; D is possibly TRBD2 (6 bases). The CDR3 is made up of 16 amino acids. Germline V gene sequence: CDR1 SGHAT, CDR2 FQDESV (reference sequence). Trimming stripped 2 bases from V and 5 bases from J, with 16 bases between. CDR3 DNA: TGTGCCAGCAGCTTATTCCCCCTAGCGAACCACAATGAGCAGTTCTTC. Encoded protein: CASSLFPLANHNEQFF. Together with reference TRBV11-1 and TRBJ2-1, the CDR3 gives the full variable domain: EAEVAQSPRYKITEKSQAVAFWCDPISGHATLYWYRQILGQGPELLVQFQDESVVDDSQLPKDRFSAERLKGVDSTLKIQPAELGDSAMYLCASSLFPLANHNEQFFGPGTRLTVL.

This sequence joins TRBV4-1 and TRBJ2-5, with 9 positions matching TRBD2. The CDR3 has 19 residues. Germline CDR1 reads MGHRA; CDR2 reads YSYEKL. After removal of 4 bases from V and 4 bases from J, the junction contained 19 bases not matched to a gene. CDR3 nucleotides: TGCGCCAGCAGCCCCCTCGGGACTAGCAAAGGAAGGTTTTTAGAGACCCAGTACTTC. Translation gives CASSPLGTSKGRFLETQYF.

This chain connects TRBV19 to TRBJ1-1; D is ambiguous. CDR3 length equals 14 residues. From germline, CDR1 is LNHDA and CDR2 SQIVND (reference sequence). V was shortened by 1 base and J by 4 bases, with 10 bases between the two germline ends. The CDR3 sequence is CASSIAALRTEAFF. The CDR3 coding sequence is TGTGCCAGTAGTATAGCGGCTTTGCGCACTGAAGCTTTCTTT.

The chain has TRBV4-1 and TRBJ2-1; D is perhaps TRBD1 (6 bases). Between the trimmed V and J ends, which lost 4 bases and 0 bases, there was a span of 7 bases. The CDR3 is made up of 14 amino acids. Germline values: CDR1 MGHRA, CDR2 YSYEKL. CDR3 coding DNA: TGCGCCAGCAGCCCACAGGGCTCCTACAATGAGCAGTTCTTC. Translation gives CASSPQGSYNEQFF.

This rearrangement joins TRBV6-5 to TRBJ1-1; a weak D match, TRBD1 (5 bases). Germline lookup yields CDR1 MNHEY and CDR2 SVGAGI. The CDR3 runs to 14 residues. The ends were cut back, 2 bases at V and 0 bases at J, with 7 bases in the middle. CDR3 sequence: CASSYEGLNTEAFF. CDR3 DNA sequence: TGTGCCAGCAGTTACGAGGGGTTGAACACTGAAGCTTTCTTT.

This clone was counted once. The V and J genes are TRBV2 and TRBJ2-3, with D unclear. The CDR3 extends over 14 amino acids. Germline values: CDR1 SNHLY, CDR2 FYNNEI. Trimming removed 3 bases at V and 1 base at J, with 8 bases between. The CDR3 nucleotides read TGTGCCAGCAGTGATCGGTCAGGCACAGATACGCAGTATTTT. This sequence encodes CASSDRSGTDTQYF.

The chain recombines TRBV7-2 with TRBJ2-7, with D perhaps assigned TRBD1 or TRBD2 (5 bases each). This CDR3 contains 16 residues. Germline CDR1 and CDR2: SGHTA and FQGNSA. Deletions cut 2 bases from V and 5 bases from J, with 19 bases between. CDR3 coding DNA: TGTGCCAGCAGCTTACCTCAGGGAGTCGTAAACAACGAGCAGTACTTC. Protein product: CASSLPQGVVNNEQYF.

DNA of the CDR3: TGCGCCAGCAGTGATATGTTTGGGACAGGGGGTACAACTAATGAAAAACTGTTTTTT. Protein sequence: CASSDMFGTGGTTNEKLFF. This sequence joins TRBV10-2 and TRBJ1-4; TRBD1 matches 11 bases. The CDR3 has 19 residues. The germline V gene has CDR1 WSHSY and CDR2 SAAADI. Trimming removed 3 bases from V and 0 bases from J; junction bases left unmatched: 9.

The rearrangement uses TRBV29-1 and TRBJ1-1, with 9 positions matching TRBD1. CDR1 is SQVTM, CDR2 ANQGSEA, per germline. This CDR3 contains 14 residues. Trimming cost V 7 bases and J 2 bases; bases outside gene matches: 8. The CDR3 region is CSADGTGINTEAFF. In DNA, the CDR3 is TGCAGCGCCGATGGGACAGGGATTAACACTGAAGCTTTCTTT.

The chain carries TRBV5-8 and TRBJ2-1; 9 bases align to TRBD2. V lost 4 bases, J lost 4 bases, and 6 bases stayed unmatched. The CDR3 runs 15 residues. From germline, CDR1 is SGHTS and CDR2 YDEGEE. The CDR3 nucleotides are TGTGCCAGCAGCCTCCGTAGCGGGAGTTACAATGAGCAGTTCTTC. It specifies CASSLRSGSYNEQFF.

V gene TRBV28 combines with J gene TRBJ2-2, with 7 positions matching TRBD2. The CDR3 length is 16 residues. Germline CDR1 is MDHEN and CDR2 is SYDVKM. V gave up 5 bases and J gave up 3 bases; unmatched junction bases: 9. This chain's CDR3 is CASSPELAVYTGELFF. CDR3 nucleotides: TGTGCCAGCAGTCCCGAGCTAGCGGTGTACACCGGGGAGCTGTTTTTT.

This clone was detected only once. The same CDR3 can be traced to other DNA sequences in this sample. This chain uses TRBV9 with TRBJ1-5; weak D call: TRBD1 (6 bases). Trimming shortened V by 3 bases and J by 3 bases, and 13 bases separated the two germline ends. In germline, CDR1 is SGDLS, CDR2 YYNGEE. This CDR3 spans 15 amino acids. Here the CDR3 reads CASSEGQGYNQPQHF. In DNA form, the CDR3 reads TGTGCCAGCAGCGAGGGGCAGGGGTACAATCAGCCCCAGCATTTT.

The V gene is TRBV28, the J gene TRBJ1-2; TRBD1 might be the D (6 bases). Germline V gene sequence: CDR1 MDHEN, CDR2 SYDVKM. Trimming cost V 3 bases and J 13 bases, with 15 bases left between them. CDR3 length: 12 amino acids. The CDR3 protein is CASSFRPGEGTF. In DNA form, the CDR3 reads TGTGCCAGCAGTTTCCGGCCAGGGGAGGGCACCTTC.

The chain is built from TRBV19 and TRBJ2-1; TRBD2 agrees at 10 bases. Germline V gene sequence: CDR1 LNHDA, CDR2 SQIVND (reference sequence). V was clipped by 5 bases and J by 7 bases; unmatched bases: 5. The CDR3 covers 14 residues. CDR3 sequence reads: CASSASGRRNEQFF. The CDR3 DNA is TGTGCCAGTAGTGCTAGCGGGAGACGGAATGAGCAGTTCTTC.

The chain has TRBV7-2 and TRBJ2-3, with D perhaps TRBD1 (5 bases). Germline CDR1 and CDR2: SGHTA and FQGNSA. The CDR3 loop spans 15 amino acids. Trimming removed 2 bases from V and 5 bases from J, with 14 bases in between. This chain's CDR3 is CASSLRGRLLDTQYF. CDR3 DNA: TGTGCCAGCAGCTTAAGGGGTAGGCTGTTAGATACGCAGTATTTT.